This is a list of T cell receptor beta chains from one sample in a study of T cells in Graves' hyperthyroidism and ophthalmopathy. Each CDR3 protein gets one entry after TCRdb re-called the multiplex PCR reads with MiXCR. The data show 300,000 to 450,000 distinct CDR3 sequences, more than 20% seen once. The sequenced material came from blood. The receptors originated from a man aged 45-65 years with Graves' hyperthyroidism. CDR3s include the opening cysteine and the closing phenylalanine or tryptophan. D genes are given only for firm matches. Not every row has a clone size; where given, it reads once, few, many or a size class.

size,D,V,J,DNA,CDR3
few,-,TRBV7-9,TRBJ1-1,TGTGCCAGCAGCTTAGTTCAGGGGTTTCTTGAAGCTTTCTTT,CASSLVQGFLEAFF
-,TRBD1,TRBV18,TRBJ2-7,TGTGCCAGCTCAGGGACAGCTGGCTACGAGCAGTACTTC,CASSGTAGYEQYF
-,TRBD2,TRBV30,TRBJ2-1,TGTGCCTGGAGTGTATCCATTAAGCGGGAGGGTGAGCAGTTCTTC,CAWSVSIKREGEQFF
-,-,TRBV20-1,TRBJ2-3,TGCAGTGCTATTCCGTGGCAGAGCACAGATACGCAGTATTTT,CSAIPWQSTDTQYF
many,-,TRBV3-1,TRBJ2-7,TGTGCCAGCAGCCCGTTACTAGGTGCCACCTACGAGCAGTACTTC,CASSPLLGATYEQYF
few,-,TRBV28,TRBJ1-1,TGTGCCAGCAACATAGCCTACGGTGAAGCTTTCTTT,CASNIAYGEAFF
many,TRBD2,TRBV3-1,TRBJ2-5,TGTGCCAGCAGCCAGAGAGGAGCTAGCGGGAGGACGGAGACCCAGTACTTC,CASSQRGASGRTETQYF
few,TRBD2,TRBV20-1,TRBJ2-7,TGCAGTGCTAGCTGGACTAGCGGGACCGATGAGCAGTACTTC,CSASWTSGTDEQYF
-,-,TRBV12-3/TRBV12-4,TRBJ2-5,TGTGCCAGCAGTTTAAGGCTAAGGACAGCCTCCTGGGAGACCCAGTACTTC,CASSLRLRTASWETQYF
many,-,TRBV7-2,TRBJ2-1,TGTGCCAGCAGCTTAGACTTCTACAATGAGCAGTTCTTC,CASSLDFYNEQFF
many,TRBD1,TRBV13,TRBJ2-7,TGTGCCAGCAGCTCCGGACAGGACTACGAGCAGTACTTC,CASSSGQDYEQYF
-,-,TRBV9,TRBJ2-7,TGTGCCAGCAGCGTAGTTTTTGGTGGAGAGCAGTACTTC,CASSVVFGGEQYF
-,-,TRBV30,TRBJ2-1,TGTGCCTGGAGTGGGACTTACTACAATGAGCAGTTCTTC,CAWSGTYYNEQFF
-,TRBD1,TRBV30,TRBJ1-1,TGTGCCTGGAGCCCAGGGGGCAGAGCGCGATACACTGAAGCTTTCTTT,CAWSPGGRARYTEAFF
few,-,TRBV5-6,TRBJ2-2,TGTGCCAGCAGCTTGGACCTACCGGGGGAGCTGTTTTTT,CASSLDLPGELFF
-,TRBD2,TRBV5-1,TRBJ2-7,TGCGCCAGCAGCTTGGGGGGGACTAGCGGGAGCAACGAGCAGTACTTC,CASSLGGTSGSNEQYF
-,TRBD1,TRBV6-5,TRBJ2-2,TGTGCCAGCAGTTATGGGGACAGCGTAGAGACCGGGGAACTGCTTTTT,CASSYGDSVETGELLF
few,-,TRBV15,TRBJ2-5,TGTGCCACCAGCCGGAGTGGTTCAGAGACCCAGTACTTC,CATSRSGSETQYF
few,TRBD1,TRBV11-2,TRBJ1-3,TGTGCCAGCAGCTCCGGGACAGGGGCCGGAAACACCATATATTTT,CASSSGTGAGNTIYF
-,-,TRBV14,TRBJ2-3,TGTGCCAGCAGCCAAGTCCTGGCGGATACGCAGTATTTT,CASSQVLADTQYF
-,-,TRBV2,TRBJ2-1,TGTGCCGGCAGTGCTGATTCTAGCGACGAGCAGTTCTTC,CAGSADSSDEQFF
many,-,TRBV10-3,TRBJ2-5,TGTGCCATCATGGGGGGACAGCAAGAGACCCAGTACTTC,CAIMGGQQETQYF
few,TRBD2,TRBV28,TRBJ2-2,TGTGCCAGCAGCGGACTAGCAAACTCCGGGGAGCTGTTTTTT,CASSGLANSGELFF
-,-,TRBV6-2/TRBV6-3,TRBJ1-5,TGTGCCAGCAGATCTACGCAAGGCAGCAATCAGCCCCAGCATTTT,CASRSTQGSNQPQHF
few,TRBD2,TRBV24-1,TRBJ2-1,TGTGCCACCAGTGATGCGGCTAGCGGGAGTAATGAGCAGTTCTTC,CATSDAASGSNEQFF
many,-,TRBV5-6,TRBJ2-5,TGTGCCAGCAGCCTCCCCAGCGCAGAGACCCAGTACTTC,CASSLPSAETQYF
-,-,TRBV29-1,TRBJ2-7,TGCAGCGTTGTGTCCACTAGGGGGTACGAGCAGTACTTC,CSVVSTRGYEQYF